The 6 T cell receptor beta chains below come from one sample, sequenced in a study of cytomegalovirus exposure and HLA in healthy donors. A multiplex PCR was run with 60 Vbeta primers and 13 Jbeta primers. Using immunoSEQ multiplex PCR, the repertoire was profiled, and TCRdb retains in-frame clones only, with some absent. The table lists 190,000 or so clones, roughly 78% of them singletons. Sequencing was done on a sample of PBMCs. The receptors stem from a boy under 18 in good health and CMV-seronegative.

The chain joins TRBV7-3 to TRBJ2-2; D uncertain. CDR3 length: 15 amino acids. Germline V gene sequence: CDR1 SGHTA, CDR2 FQGTGA. V lost 5 bases and J lost 4, with 14 bases in between. The CDR3 sequence is CASSPSRGGTGELFF. CDR3 bases: TGTGCCAGCAGCCCGTCTCGCGGCGGCACCGGGGAGCTGTTTTTT.

The DNA of the CDR3 is TGTGCCAGCAGGACAGGCCCGTGGACCGAGCAGTACTTC. The encoded protein is CASRTGPWTEQYF. This chain links TRBV11-2 with TRBJ2-7; the D gene is possibly TRBD1 (6 bases). CDR3 size: 13 residues. Germline lookup yields CDR1 SGHAT and CDR2 FQNNGV. V was clipped by 6 bases and J by 6 bases, with 15 bases between them.

The chain links TRBV5-1 to TRBJ2-1; the match to TRBD1 covers 8 bases. CDR1 SGHRS and CDR2 YFSETQ come from the germline V gene. The length of the CDR3 is 13 residues. After removal of 4 bases from V and 6 bases from J, the junction contained 3 bases not matched to a gene. CDR3 coding DNA: TGCGCCAGCAGCGCGGGACAGGTCAATGAGCAGTTCTTC. Translation gives CASSAGQVNEQFF. Based on the CDR3 plus reference TRBV5-1 and TRBJ2-1, the full variable domain is KAGVTQTPRYLIKTRGQQVTLSCSPISGHRSVSWYQQTPGQGLQFLFEYFSETQRNKGNFPGRFSGRQFSNSRSEMNVSTLELGDSALYLCASSAGQVNEQFFGPGTRLTVL.

The V call is TRBV7-6, the J call TRBJ1-5, with a possible D match to TRBD1 (5 bases). V dropped 0 bases and J dropped 2 bases, with 14 bases sitting between them. This CDR3 has 17 amino acids. CDR1 SGHVS and CDR2 FNYEAQ come from the germline V gene. The CDR3 here is CASSLAVWQGGNQPQHF. The CDR3 bases are TGTGCCAGCAGCTTAGCTGTGTGGCAGGGCGGCAATCAGCCCCAGCATTTT.

The chain has TRBV7-2 and TRBJ1-1; D might be TRBD1 (6 bases). Per the germline V gene, CDR1 is SGHTA and CDR2 is FQGNSA. This CDR3 region has 13 residues. Trimming shortened V by 4 bases and J by 5 bases, and 11 bases separated the two germline ends. The CDR3 loop reads CASSYPGVTEAFF. The CDR3 bases are TGTGCCAGCAGCTACCCAGGGGTTACTGAAGCTTTCTTT.

The rearrangement links TRBV10-3 to TRBJ2-3; D unresolved. The CDR3 consists of 14 residues. V lost 2 bases and J lost 4, with 10 bases in between. Per germline, CDR1 ENHRY and CDR2 SYGVKD. The CDR3 sequence: CAISERLVADTQYF. CDR3 nucleotide sequence: TGTGCCATCAGTGAGAGATTAGTGGCAGATACGCAGTATTTT.